The 7 T cell receptor beta chains below all came from one sample that was sequenced in a study of T cell repertoires in aging, cancer and after chemotherapy. A mixed TRB-A/B primer pool amplified rearranged TRB by multiplex touch-down PCR. TCRdb independently ran MiXCR on the multiplex PCR reads; one entry per CDR3 protein. The repertoire holds roughly 12,000 distinct CDR3 sequences, with 20% to 30% as singletons. Peripheral blood genomic DNA, not sorted cells or RNA, was the template. Source material: blood. These receptors all stem from a human donor in good health.

The chain uses TRBV12-3 or TRBV12-4 and TRBJ2-1, with D perhaps TRBD2 (6 bases). Deletions cut 6 bases from V and 2 bases from J, with 14 bases between. This CDR3 has 15 amino acids. The CDR3 loop reads CASRPKGGTYNEQFF. For the CDR3, the DNA is TGTGCCAGCAGACCTAAGGGAGGAACCTACAATGAGCAGTTCTTC.

This clonotype was counted only a few times. The rearrangement links TRBV6-6 to TRBJ2-5, with 11 nucleotides matching TRBD2. The CDR3 contains 12 residues. CDR1 is MNHNY, CDR2 SVGAGI, per germline (reference sequence). V gave up 2 bases and J gave up 14 bases; unmatched junction bases: 4. The CDR3 DNA reads TGTGCCAGCAGTTACACGACTAGCGGGACATACTTC. Protein sequence: CASSYTTSGTYF.

The chain links TRBV19 to TRBJ1-4; D is perhaps TRBD1 (6 bases). Germline assignment: CDR1 LNHDA and CDR2 SQIVND (reference sequence). The CDR3 spans 16 residues. Trimming shortened V by 5 bases and J by 0 bases, and 13 bases separated the two germline ends. The CDR3 loop reads CASSPRGATTNEKLFF. CDR3 DNA sequence: TGTGCCAGTAGTCCGAGGGGGGCGACAACTAATGAAAAACTGTTTTTT.

V is TRBV2 and J is TRBJ2-5, with TRBD2 matching 8 bases. The V and J ends lost 6 bases and 5 bases, in that order; junction bases with no gene match: 5. CDR1 is SNHLY, CDR2 FYNNEI, per germline. This CDR3 spans 13 amino acids. The chain's CDR3 is CASSPASGETQYF. CDR3 bases: TGTGCCAGCAGCCCCGCTAGCGGGGAGACCCAGTACTTC.

This clonotype was detected a few times. The genes are TRBV6-4 and TRBJ2-4; D is possibly TRBD2 (7 bases). Trimming pared 6 bases from V and 0 bases from J, leaving 21 bases between. The CDR3 spans 18 residues. The germline V gene encodes CDR1 MRHNA and CDR2 SNTAGT. This CDR3 reads CASRPQCRGALAKNIQYF. CDR3 in DNA: TGTGCCAGCAGACCCCAGTGCCGGGGGGCTCTAGCCAAAAACATTCAGTACTTC.

The rearrangement links TRBV10-3 to TRBJ1-5; the match to TRBD1 covers 7 bases. The CDR3 has 12 amino acids. V trimming: 11 bases; J trimming: 4 bases; junction bases outside the gene matches: 5. From germline, CDR1 is ENHRY and CDR2 SYGVKD. The DNA of the CDR3 is TGTGCCTCGGGACAGTCTAATCAGCCCCAGCATTTT. As protein: CASGQSNQPQHF.

By share, this clonotype ranks as medium-sized. The genes are TRBV20-1 and TRBJ1-6, with 9 bases lining up with TRBD1. From germline, CDR1 is DFQATT and CDR2 SNEGSKA (reference sequence). The CDR3 is made up of 13 amino acids. Trimming cost V 4 bases and J 10 bases; bases outside gene matches: 5. In nucleotides, the CDR3 is TGCAGTGCTAAAGGGACAGGGAACTCACCCCTCCACTTT. Residues: CSAKGTGNSPLHF.